These T cell receptor beta chains were read from a single sample in a study of HIV-infected patients and healthy controls. MiXCR was run by TCRdb on the 5' RACE reads, yielding one entry per CDR3 protein. The data contain several thousand distinct CDR3 sequences, just under 9% of them singletons. Sequences were derived from blood, sampled during antiretroviral therapy. The source of these receptors is an adult with HIV infection. Each CDR3 is given with its conserved first and last residue. The order of the fields is CDR3 DNA, CDR3 protein, clone size, V gene, D gene, J gene, CDR3 length. The D gene is left open where the match is weak. Clone size, where shown, is once, few, many, or a class for clones that have expanded.

cdr3_nt: TGTGCCAGTAGTATAACAATGGGAGCGGAGCAAGAGACCCAGTACTTC; cdr3_aa: CASSITMGAEQETQYF; clone_size: -; v_call: TRBV19; d_call: -; j_call: TRBJ2-5; cdr3_length: 16
cdr3_nt: TGCAGTGCTAGGGAAAAACAGACAAACACCGGGGAGCTGTTTTTT; cdr3_aa: CSAREKQTNTGELFF; clone_size: many; v_call: TRBV20-1; d_call: -; j_call: TRBJ2-2; cdr3_length: 15
cdr3_nt: TGTGCCAGCAGTGGGGGAAGGGACATCTATGGCTACACCTTC; cdr3_aa: CASSGGRDIYGYTF; clone_size: medium-sized; v_call: TRBV6-2/TRBV6-3; d_call: -; j_call: TRBJ1-2; cdr3_length: 14
cdr3_nt: TGCAGCGTTGAAGTTGTTGGGGACCACCTCTACAATGAGCAGTTCTTC; cdr3_aa: CSVEVVGDHLYNEQFF; clone_size: many; v_call: TRBV29-1; d_call: -; j_call: TRBJ2-1; cdr3_length: 16
cdr3_nt: TGTGCCAGTTCAATAAGGGGGGGGGTCGCAGATACGCAGTATTTT; cdr3_aa: CASSIRGGVADTQYF; clone_size: many; v_call: TRBV9; d_call: -; j_call: TRBJ2-3; cdr3_length: 15
cdr3_nt: TGCGCCAGCAGCCGGGCGGGGGTTGAAGCTTTCTTT; cdr3_aa: CASSRAGVEAFF; clone_size: medium-sized; v_call: TRBV5-1; d_call: -; j_call: TRBJ1-1; cdr3_length: 12
cdr3_nt: TGTGCCAGCAGCTTAGGGACTAGCGATGAGCAGTTCTTC; cdr3_aa: CASSLGTSDEQFF; clone_size: medium-sized; v_call: TRBV7-7; d_call: TRBD2; j_call: TRBJ2-1; cdr3_length: 13
cdr3_nt: TGTGCCAGCAGTTACTCGAGAAGCGGGGGGCGCCACGAGCAGTACTTC; cdr3_aa: CASSYSRSGGRHEQYF; clone_size: -; v_call: TRBV6-5; d_call: TRBD2; j_call: TRBJ2-7; cdr3_length: 16
cdr3_nt: TGTGCCAGCAGCGTTGCTACTAGCGGGGTGGATGAGCAGTTCTTC; cdr3_aa: CASSVATSGVDEQFF; clone_size: many; v_call: TRBV9; d_call: TRBD2; j_call: TRBJ2-1; cdr3_length: 15
cdr3_nt: TGTGCCAGCAGCCCTCTAGGGGGGGTAAGCACAGATACGCAGTATTTT; cdr3_aa: CASSPLGGVSTDTQYF; clone_size: many; v_call: TRBV7-2; d_call: -; j_call: TRBJ2-3; cdr3_length: 16
cdr3_nt: TGCGCCAGCCAGAGCCCTAGCCTCACCGGGGAGCTGTTTTTT; cdr3_aa: CASQSPSLTGELFF; clone_size: few; v_call: TRBV4-3; d_call: -; j_call: TRBJ2-2; cdr3_length: 14
cdr3_nt: TGTGCCAGCAGCTTAGCGTTGGGAAGCAATCAGCCCCAGCATTTT; cdr3_aa: CASSLALGSNQPQHF; clone_size: many; v_call: TRBV7-8; d_call: -; j_call: TRBJ1-5; cdr3_length: 15
cdr3_nt: TGTGCCAGCAGCTTGAGGGGGTTCTCCTACGAGCAGTACTTC; cdr3_aa: CASSLRGFSYEQYF; clone_size: many; v_call: TRBV5-6; d_call: -; j_call: TRBJ2-7; cdr3_length: 14
cdr3_nt: TGCGCCAGCAGCTTAACCGGGTCAGGGGACTACGAGCAGTACTTC; cdr3_aa: CASSLTGSGDYEQYF; clone_size: -; v_call: TRBV5-1; d_call: -; j_call: TRBJ2-7; cdr3_length: 15
cdr3_nt: TGTGCCAGTAGTATCCGGGGGGCCACTGAAGCTTTCTTT; cdr3_aa: CASSIRGATEAFF; clone_size: many; v_call: TRBV19; d_call: -; j_call: TRBJ1-1; cdr3_length: 13
cdr3_nt: TGCAGCTTCCGGGACAGGGGTTTCTCAACCCAAGAGACCCAGTACTTC; cdr3_aa: CSFRDRGFSTQETQYF; clone_size: medium-sized; v_call: TRBV29-1; d_call: TRBD1; j_call: TRBJ2-5; cdr3_length: 16
cdr3_nt: TGTGCCAGCAGTTACTCTAGGGGGAAGTCTGAAGCTTTCTTT; cdr3_aa: CASSYSRGKSEAFF; clone_size: few; v_call: TRBV6-2/TRBV6-3; d_call: -; j_call: TRBJ1-1; cdr3_length: 14
cdr3_nt: TGTGCCAGCAGACGGGACCACTCCACCGGGGAGCTGTTTTTT; cdr3_aa: CASRRDHSTGELFF; clone_size: -; v_call: TRBV3-1; d_call: -; j_call: TRBJ2-2; cdr3_length: 14
cdr3_nt: TGCGCCAGCAGTGTAACAGGGGAGGTTTATGAAAAACTGTTTTTT; cdr3_aa: CASSVTGEVYEKLFF; clone_size: medium-sized; v_call: TRBV10-2; d_call: TRBD1; j_call: TRBJ1-4; cdr3_length: 15
cdr3_nt: TGTGCCAGCAGTAAGACAGGGGGATCCTACGAGCAGTACTTC; cdr3_aa: CASSKTGGSYEQYF; clone_size: medium-sized; v_call: TRBV25-1; d_call: TRBD1; j_call: TRBJ2-7; cdr3_length: 14
cdr3_nt: TGTGCCAGCAGCTTTATCGGGGGCAGGGAGACCCAGTACTTC; cdr3_aa: CASSFIGGRETQYF; clone_size: medium-sized; v_call: TRBV5-5; d_call: -; j_call: TRBJ2-5; cdr3_length: 14
cdr3_nt: TGTGCCAGCAGTTACTCCTCGAACCGGGAGACCCAGTACTTC; cdr3_aa: CASSYSSNRETQYF; clone_size: medium-sized; v_call: TRBV6-2/TRBV6-3; d_call: -; j_call: TRBJ2-5; cdr3_length: 14
cdr3_nt: TGTGCCAGCAGTCTACCCCAGACTGAAGCTTTCTTT; cdr3_aa: CASSLPQTEAFF; clone_size: many; v_call: TRBV12-3/TRBV12-4; d_call: -; j_call: TRBJ1-1; cdr3_length: 12
cdr3_nt: TGTGCCAGCAGCTTGGGGGGCTTTGCTAGTCAGTACTTC; cdr3_aa: CASSLGGFASQYF; clone_size: many; v_call: TRBV5-4; d_call: -; j_call: TRBJ2-7; cdr3_length: 13
cdr3_nt: TGTGCCAGCAGCCAAGGAGGGACAGAATATCAGCCCCAGCATTTT; cdr3_aa: CASSQGGTEYQPQHF; clone_size: few; v_call: TRBV4-2; d_call: TRBD1; j_call: TRBJ1-5; cdr3_length: 15
cdr3_nt: TGCAGTGCTAGAAAACCCAGCGGTGGGGTCAATGAGCAGTTCTTC; cdr3_aa: CSARKPSGGVNEQFF; clone_size: medium-sized; v_call: TRBV20-1; d_call: -; j_call: TRBJ2-1; cdr3_length: 15
cdr3_nt: TGTGCCAGCAGTTACTCGACAGGGAGCTCCTACGAGCAGTACTTC; cdr3_aa: CASSYSTGSSYEQYF; clone_size: -; v_call: TRBV6-5; d_call: TRBD1; j_call: TRBJ2-7; cdr3_length: 15
cdr3_nt: TGTGCCAGCAGCAGGGGGTTGACTGGAAACACCATATATTTT; cdr3_aa: CASSRGLTGNTIYF; clone_size: -; v_call: TRBV7-2; d_call: -; j_call: TRBJ1-3; cdr3_length: 14
cdr3_nt: TGCGCCAGCAGCCAAGGACAGGGGGATAATGAAAAACTGTTTTTT; cdr3_aa: CASSQGQGDNEKLFF; clone_size: medium-sized; v_call: TRBV5-1; d_call: TRBD1; j_call: TRBJ1-4; cdr3_length: 15